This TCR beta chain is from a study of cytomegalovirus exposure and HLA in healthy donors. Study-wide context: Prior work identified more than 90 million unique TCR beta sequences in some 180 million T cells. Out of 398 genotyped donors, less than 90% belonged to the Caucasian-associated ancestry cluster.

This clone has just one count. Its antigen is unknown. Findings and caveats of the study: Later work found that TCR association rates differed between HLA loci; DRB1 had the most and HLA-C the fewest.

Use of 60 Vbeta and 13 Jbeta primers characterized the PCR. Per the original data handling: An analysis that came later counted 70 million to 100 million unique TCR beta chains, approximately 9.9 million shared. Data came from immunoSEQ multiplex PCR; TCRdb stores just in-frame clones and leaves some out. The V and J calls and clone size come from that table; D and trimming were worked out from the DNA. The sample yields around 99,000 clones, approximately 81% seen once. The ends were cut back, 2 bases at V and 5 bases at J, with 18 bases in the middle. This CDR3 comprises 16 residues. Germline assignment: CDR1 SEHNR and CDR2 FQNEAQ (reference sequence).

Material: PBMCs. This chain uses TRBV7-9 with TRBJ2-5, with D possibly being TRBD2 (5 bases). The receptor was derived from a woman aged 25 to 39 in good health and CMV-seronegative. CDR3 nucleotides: TGTGCCAGCAGCTTACAGGCAGTTCTTACGGGGGAGACCCAGTACTTC. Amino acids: CASSLQAVLTGETQYF.